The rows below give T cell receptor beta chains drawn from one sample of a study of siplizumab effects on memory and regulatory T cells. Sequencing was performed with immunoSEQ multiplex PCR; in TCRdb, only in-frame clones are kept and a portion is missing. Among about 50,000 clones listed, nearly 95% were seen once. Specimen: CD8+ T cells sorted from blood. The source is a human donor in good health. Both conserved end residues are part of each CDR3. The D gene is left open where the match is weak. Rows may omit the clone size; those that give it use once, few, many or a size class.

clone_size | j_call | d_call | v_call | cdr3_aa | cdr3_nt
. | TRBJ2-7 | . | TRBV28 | CASSLVVLGNEQYF | TGTGCCAGCAGTTTAGTTGTTTTGGGAAACGAGCAGTACTTC
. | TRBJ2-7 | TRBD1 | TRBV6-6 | CASSSRDRDYEQYF | TGTGCCAGCAGTTCCCGGGACAGAGACTACGAGCAGTACTTC
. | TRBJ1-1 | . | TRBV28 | CATRVGGATEAFF | TGTGCCACCAGGGTAGGAGGTGCGACTGAAGCTTTCTTT
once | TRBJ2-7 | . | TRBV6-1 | CASRIGYEQYF | TGTGCCAGCAGGATCGGTTACGAGCAGTACTTC
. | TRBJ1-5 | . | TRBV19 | CAGSIEAVDQPQHF | TGTGCCGGTAGTATTGAGGCAGTTGATCAGCCCCAGCATTTT
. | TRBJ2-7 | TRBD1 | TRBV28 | CASSWGDRAYEQYF | TGTGCCAGCAGTTGGGGGGACAGGGCTTACGAGCAGTACTTC
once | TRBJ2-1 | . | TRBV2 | CASKVGVGYYNEQFF | TGTGCCAGCAAGGTTGGGGTAGGGTACTACAATGAGCAGTTCTTC
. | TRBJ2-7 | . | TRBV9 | CASSVGGSAYEQYF | TGTGCCAGCAGCGTTGGCGGGTCAGCCTACGAGCAGTACTTC
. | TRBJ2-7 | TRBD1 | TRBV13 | CASSPYRGSYEQYF | TGTGCCAGCAGCCCTTACAGGGGATCCTACGAGCAGTACTTC
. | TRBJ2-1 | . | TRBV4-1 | CASAPGEGFYDEQFF | TGCGCCAGCGCCCCAGGGGAGGGGTTTTATGATGAGCAGTTCTTC
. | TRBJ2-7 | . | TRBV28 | CASRVRGWHEQYF | TGTGCCAGCCGGGTGAGGGGGTGGCACGAGCAGTACTTC
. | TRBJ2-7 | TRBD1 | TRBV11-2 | CASSSLQTGASYEQYF | TGTGCCAGCAGCTCACTCCAGACAGGGGCATCCTACGAGCAGTACTTC
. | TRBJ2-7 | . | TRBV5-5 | CASSLAPQGLEYEQYF | TGTGCCAGCAGCTTGGCCCCGCAGGGTCTGGAGTACGAGCAGTACTTC
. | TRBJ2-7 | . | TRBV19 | CASSIAVSSYEQYF | TGTGCCAGTAGTATAGCGGTAAGCTCCTACGAGCAGTACTTC
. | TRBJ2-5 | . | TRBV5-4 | CAYIEGRETQYF | TGTGCCTACATAGAGGGGCGGGAGACCCAGTACTTC
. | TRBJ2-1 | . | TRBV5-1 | CASSLRASNEQFF | TGCGCCAGCAGCCTACGGGCTAGCAATGAGCAGTTCTTC
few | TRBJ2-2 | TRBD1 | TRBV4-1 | CASSLQGAPGTGELFF | TGCGCCAGCAGCCTACAGGGGGCGCCGGGCACCGGGGAGCTGTTTTTT
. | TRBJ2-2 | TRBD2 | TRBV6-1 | CASSELAGGPPTGELFF | TGTGCCAGCAGTGAACTAGCGGGAGGGCCCCCCACCGGGGAGCTGTTTTTT
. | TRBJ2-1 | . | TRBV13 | CASSLANEQFF | TGTGCCAGCAGCTTAGCCAATGAGCAGTTCTTC
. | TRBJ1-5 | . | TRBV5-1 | CASSSKIRVHQPQHF | TGCGCCAGCAGCTCGAAGATCAGGGTTCATCAGCCCCAGCATTTT
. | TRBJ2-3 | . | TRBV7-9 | CASSTSDYLFSTDTQYF | TGTGCCAGCAGCACATCTGACTACTTATTCAGCACAGATACGCAGTATTTT
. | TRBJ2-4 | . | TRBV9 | CASSASSGVKNIQYF | TGTGCCAGCAGCGCCTCATCCGGGGTCAAAAACATTCAGTACTTC
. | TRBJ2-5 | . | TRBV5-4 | CASSLFGQKQETQYF | TGTGCCAGCAGCTTGTTCGGACAGAAACAAGAGACCCAGTACTTC
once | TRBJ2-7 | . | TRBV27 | CASSDSGQGIEQYF | TGTGCCAGCAGTGACTCGGGGCAGGGCATCGAGCAGTACTTC
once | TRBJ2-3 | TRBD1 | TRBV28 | CASRATGGPDTQYF | TGTGCCAGCAGAGCTACAGGGGGGCCAGATACGCAGTATTTT
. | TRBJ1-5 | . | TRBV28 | CASMNWQGQPQHF | TGTGCCAGCATGAACTGGCAGGGACAGCCCCAGCATTTT
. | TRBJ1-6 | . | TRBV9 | CASSVGQVPYPLHF | TGTGCCAGCAGCGTAGGACAGGTGCCTTATCCCCTCCACTTT
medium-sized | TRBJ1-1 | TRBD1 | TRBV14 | CASSQDSDRSTEAFF | TGTGCCAGCAGCCAAGATTCGGACAGGAGCACTGAAGCTTTCTTT